This T cell receptor beta chain was sequenced for a study of blood T cell repertoires in COVID-19. The CDR3 runs 15 residues. The germline V gene has CDR1 KGHSH and CDR2 LQKENI. V was shortened by 3 bases and J by 0 bases, with 11 bases between the two germline ends. The protocol was immunoSEQ multiplex PCR, while the TCRdb copy is restricted to in-frame clones and leaves out a portion. The sample lists about 230,000 clones, nearly 90% occurring once. This clone has a handful of counts. The receptor was derived from a man aged 25 to 40 who had recovered from COVID-19. Sequencing was done on a sample of PBMCs or T cells enriched from blood (not recorded which). The chain recombines TRBV18 with TRBJ1-2; TRBD1 might be the D (5 bases). CDR3 loop: CASSPAAGSNYGYTF. The DNA for the CDR3 is TGTGCCAGCTCACCGGCGGCAGGGTCTAACTATGGCTACACCTTC.